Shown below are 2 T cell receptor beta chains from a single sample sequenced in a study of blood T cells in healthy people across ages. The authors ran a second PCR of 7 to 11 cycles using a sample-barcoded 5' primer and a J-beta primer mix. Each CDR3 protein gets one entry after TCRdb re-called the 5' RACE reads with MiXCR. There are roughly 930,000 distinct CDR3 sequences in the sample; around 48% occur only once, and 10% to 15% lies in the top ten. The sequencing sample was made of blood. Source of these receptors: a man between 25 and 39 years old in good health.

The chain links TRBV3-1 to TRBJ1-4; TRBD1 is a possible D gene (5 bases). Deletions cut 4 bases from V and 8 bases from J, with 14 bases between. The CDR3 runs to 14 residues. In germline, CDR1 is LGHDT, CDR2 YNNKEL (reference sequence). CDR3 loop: CASSRGRAVEKLFF. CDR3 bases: TGTGCCAGCAGCCGAGGCAGGGCGGTCGAAAAACTGTTTTTT.

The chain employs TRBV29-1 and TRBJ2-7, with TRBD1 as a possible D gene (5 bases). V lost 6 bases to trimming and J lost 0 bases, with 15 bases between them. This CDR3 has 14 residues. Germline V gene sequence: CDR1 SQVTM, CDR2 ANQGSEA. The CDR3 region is CSVINARDSYEQYF. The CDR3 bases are TGCAGCGTCATCAACGCCAGGGACTCCTACGAGCAGTACTTC.